The 22 T cell receptor beta chains given below trace back to one sample, sequenced in a study of OX40 agonist ivuxolimab in advanced cancers. Libraries were prepared through the immunoSEQ multiplex PCR assay. Held by TCRdb, this immuneACCESS table contains in-frame sequences only and omits some clones. Under half of the omission traces to an unresolved V gene where checked; the cause of the rest is unknown. Here the sample has tens of thousands of clones; more than 85% occur a single time. The ten largest clones add up to roughly 6.9% of the sample. This specimen consisted of CD4+ or CD8+ T cells sorted from blood, obtained in a trial of the OX40 agonist ivuxolimab. All receptors come from an adult with an advanced solid tumor such as melanoma, head and neck, liver or kidney cancer.

The chain combines TRBV5-5 with TRBJ2-5; D call uncertain. Per germline, CDR1 SGHKS and CDR2 YYEKEE (reference sequence). Trimming stripped 4 bases from V and 5 bases from J, with 12 bases between. This CDR3 is 13 amino acids long. CDR3 nucleotide sequence: TGTGCCAGCAGCCCCTCGCCCGTGGAGACCCAGTACTTC. It specifies CASSPSPVETQYF.

The rearrangement links TRBV20-1 to TRBJ2-7, with TRBD1 as a possible D gene (6 bases). V shed 1 base and J shed 6 bases, with 7 bases lying between them. CDR3 length equals 11 residues. Germline CDR1 is DFQATT and CDR2 is SNEGSKA (reference sequence). The CDR3 is CSARVGAEQYF. In DNA, the CDR3 is TGCAGTGCTAGAGTGGGGGCCGAGCAGTACTTC.

The rearrangement links TRBV28 to TRBJ1-5; no clear D. CDR1 is MDHEN and CDR2 is SYDVKM in the germline V gene. The germline V and J ends were trimmed by 1 base and 5 bases, with 3 bases remaining between them. The CDR3 length is 12 residues. CDR3 DNA: TGTGCCAGCAGTTTATCCCATCAGCCCCAGCATTTT. It is translated as CASSLSHQPQHF.

The chain combines TRBV4-1 with TRBJ2-1; 14 nucleotides agree with TRBD2. The CDR3 sequence is 18 residues long. Germline-derived CDR1 and CDR2 are MGHRA and YSYEKL. J lost 2 bases, V lost 4 bases, and 7 bases had no gene match. CDR3 sequence reads: CASSPRLAGGSTYNEQFF. In nucleotides, the CDR3 is TGCGCCAGCAGCCCTCGACTAGCGGGAGGGTCCACCTACAATGAGCAGTTCTTC.

The V gene is TRBV5-4, the J gene TRBJ2-7, with TRBD2 matching 7 bases. The J segment lost 3 bases and the V segment lost 2 bases, leaving 8 bases of the junction unmatched. This CDR3 has 15 amino acids. The germline gives CDR1 SGHNT, CDR2 YYREEE (reference sequence). In nucleotides, the CDR3 is TGTGCCAGCAGCTTTGGTCTAGCGGAGCACTACGAGCAGTACTTC. As protein: CASSFGLAEHYEQYF.

This clone came up a few times. V usage is TRBV14 and J usage is TRBJ1-2; unclear D gene. This CDR3 region has 14 residues. Germline V gives CDR1 SGHDN, CDR2 FVKESK. Between the trimmed V and J ends, which lost 4 bases and 6 bases, there was a span of 15 bases. CDR3 protein: CASSPGRSRDGYTF. Written as DNA, the CDR3 is TGTGCCAGCAGCCCCGGGAGGAGTAGAGATGGCTACACCTTC.

This rearrangement joins TRBV6-5 to TRBJ2-7, with TRBD2 matching 7 bases. This CDR3 spans 12 amino acids. V shed 6 bases and J 3 bases; nucleotides not matched to a gene: 2. Per germline, CDR1 MNHEY and CDR2 SVGAGI. The CDR3 bases are TGTGCCAGCAGGCGGACTAGCTACGAGCAGTACTTC. It codes for CASRRTSYEQYF.

This chain joins TRBV7-2 and TRBJ2-1; D gene ambiguous. In germline, CDR1 is SGHTA, CDR2 FQGNSA. The CDR3 is made up of 12 amino acids. The V end was cut by 5 bases, the J end by 6 bases, with 8 bases between. The DNA for the CDR3 is TGTGCCAGCAGCCCCCAATCCAATGAGCAGTTCTTC. Translating it yields CASSPQSNEQFF.

The sample holds one count of this clone. The V call is TRBV19, the J call TRBJ1-4; the match to TRBD1 covers 9 bases. The V gene end was trimmed by 10 bases and the J gene end by 0 bases; junction bases not matched to a gene: 9. CDR3 length equals 16 residues. Germline CDR1 is LNHDA and CDR2 is SQIVND (reference sequence). CDR3 DNA sequence: TGTGCCACTAAGGACAGGGGCACTGCAACTAATGAAAAACTGTTTTTT. Residues: CATKDRGTATNEKLFF.

The chain links TRBV5-1 to TRBJ2-5; no firm D call. The CDR3 is 12 residues long. The germline V gene has CDR1 SGHRS and CDR2 YFSETQ. The germline V and J ends were trimmed by 1 base and 1 base, with 2 bases remaining between them. This CDR3 reads CASSLIQETQYF. The CDR3 nucleotides are TGCGCCAGCAGCTTGATCCAAGAGACCCAGTACTTC.

The chain uses TRBV14 and TRBJ2-7; D may be TRBD2 (6 bases). Germline loops: CDR1 SGHDN, CDR2 FVKESK. The V gene lost 2 bases and the J gene lost 2 bases, with 7 bases spanning the gap. This CDR3 spans 13 amino acids. The CDR3 here is CASSQRLAYEQYF. The CDR3, as DNA: TGTGCCAGCAGCCAACGACTAGCCTACGAGCAGTACTTC.

The chain uses TRBV19 and TRBJ2-7; D may match TRBD1 or TRBD2 (5 bases each). There are 13 residues in the CDR3. Between the trimmed V and J ends, which lost 1 base and 6 bases, there was a span of 10 bases. Germline CDR1 and CDR2: LNHDA and SQIVND (reference sequence). The CDR3, as DNA: TGTGCCAGTAGTATAGCAGGGACGGGCGAGCAGTACTTC. Protein: CASSIAGTGEQYF.

This rearrangement joins TRBV6-5 to TRBJ2-1, with D unclear. The length of the CDR3 is 15 residues. Germline V lookup: CDR1 MNHEY, CDR2 SVGAGI. The V end lost 5 bases, the J end lost 0 bases, and 11 bases lay between the germline ends. The CDR3 DNA reads TGTGCCAGCAGTCCCCTCGCTAGCTCCTACAATGAGCAGTTCTTC. Translated, it gives CASSPLASSYNEQFF.

The V and J genes are TRBV28 and TRBJ2-4; 7 bases are shared with TRBD2. Trimming removed 7 bases from V and 6 bases from J; junction bases left unmatched: 12. The CDR3 runs to 15 residues. Germline CDR1 is MDHEN and CDR2 is SYDVKM. CDR3 coding DNA: TGTGCCAGCACCCTAGCCCCGGGAGGCGCAAACATTCAGTACTTC. Translation: CASTLAPGGANIQYF.

The genes are TRBV6-1 and TRBJ1-1, with no clear D. The germline V and J ends were trimmed by 1 base and 1 base, with 4 bases remaining between them. The CDR3 consists of 13 residues. From germline, CDR1 is MNHNS and CDR2 SASEGT. The chain's CDR3 is CASSEGANTEAFF. In DNA, the CDR3 is TGTGCCAGCAGTGAAGGCGCGAACACTGAAGCTTTCTTT.

The chain combines TRBV10-3 with TRBJ2-7; D gene unclear. The germline V and J ends were trimmed by 0 bases and 0 bases, with 9 bases remaining between them. In germline, CDR1 is ENHRY, CDR2 SYGVKD. The CDR3 has 15 amino acids. The CDR3 DNA sequence: TGTGCCATCAGTGAGTCGCAGGCTAGCTCCTACGAGCAGTACTTC. Translated: CAISESQASSYEQYF.

V is TRBV28 and J is TRBJ2-7, with D perhaps TRBD2 (6 bases). Per the germline V gene, CDR1 is MDHEN and CDR2 is SYDVKM. V was trimmed by 4 bases and J by 9 bases, leaving 19 bases between them. CDR3 size: 14 residues. This CDR3 reads CASSSGTRAGGQYF. Written as DNA, the CDR3 is TGTGCCAGCAGTTCGGGGACTCGCGCTGGGGGGCAGTACTTC.

CDR3: CASGPGTSVIYEQYF. CDR3 DNA sequence: TGTGCCAGCGGTCCCGGGACTAGCGTAATCTACGAGCAGTACTTC. This rearrangement joins TRBV28 to TRBJ2-5; TRBD2 aligns across 10 bases. The end of the DNA is better explained by TRBJ2-7, so the J call may be wrong. The germline V gene encodes CDR1 MDHEN and CDR2 SYDVKM. This CDR3 has 15 residues.

This rearrangement joins TRBV19 to TRBJ1-5; 10 bases line up with TRBD1. The CDR3 spans 15 residues. The germline CDR1 and CDR2 sequences are LNHDA and SQIVND (reference sequence). The junction had 9 bases not matched to a gene; V was cut back by 6 bases and J by 7 bases. Written as DNA, the CDR3 is TGTGCCAGTAGCCCCGACAGGGGGCTCGGGCAGCCCCAGCATTTT. Protein: CASSPDRGLGQPQHF.

J is TRBJ1-2 and V is TRBV6-5; 10 positions agree with TRBD1. V shed 6 bases, J shed 7 bases, and the junction held 2 bases outside the gene matches. The CDR3 sequence is 12 residues long. Germline assignment: CDR1 MNHEY and CDR2 SVGAGI. The CDR3 reads CASSRTGGGYTF. CDR3 bases: TGTGCCAGCAGCAGGACAGGGGGTGGCTACACCTTC.

This rearrangement joins TRBV14 to TRBJ1-3; D is unresolved. The V end lost 0 bases, the J end lost 4 bases, and 13 bases lay between the germline ends. Germline assignment: CDR1 SGHDN and CDR2 FVKESK. CDR3 length: 16 residues. The CDR3 coding sequence is TGTGCCAGCAGCCAAGATGTGGGTGTCTCAGGAAACACCATATATTTT. Residues: CASSQDVGVSGNTIYF.

The V and J genes are TRBV28 and TRBJ2-7, with 7 bases lining up with TRBD1. Germline CDR1 reads MDHEN; CDR2 reads SYDVKM. The CDR3 is 16 amino acids. V lost 6 bases, J lost 4 bases, and 15 bases stayed unmatched. The CDR3 sequence is CASRGQSGTERYEQYF. As DNA, the CDR3 is TGTGCCAGCAGGGGGCAGTCCGGGACAGAGCGTTACGAGCAGTACTTC.